Given below is one T cell receptor beta chain in context. The antigen is undetermined. Only in-frame clones appear in the TCRdb table, and some are missing; sequencing was by immunoSEQ multiplex PCR. Of approximately 2,000,000 clones listed, around 95% were seen once; the top ten hold approximately 1.6%. Naivety among CD8 cells was defined by CD45RO negativity and positive CCR7 selection, thereby excluding terminally differentiated effector memory CD45RA+ cells. Germline values: CDR1 MDHEN, CDR2 SYDVKM. The CDR3 contains 15 residues. The V and J ends lost 6 bases and 6 bases respectively, with 21 bases between them. This specimen comes from a study of shared clonotypes between healthy human individuals. General study findings and limits: The naive CD4 repertoires of several donors were compared, and about 5% of clonotypes were shared. When compared with the clonotypes that were shared by all four sorted-subset donors, the non-shared clonotypes turned out to have lower generation probabilities.

Source material: naive CD8+ T cells from PBMCs. The chain recombines TRBV28 with TRBJ2-7; D is perhaps TRBD2 (6 bases). The TCR originated in a man younger than 35 in good health. Some clones in this sample may be carry-over from other donors' samples. The CDR3 DNA follows: TGTGCCAGCAGCGACCCGGACTACCTGGGGGGCGAGCAGTACTTC. This encodes CASSDPDYLGGEQYF.